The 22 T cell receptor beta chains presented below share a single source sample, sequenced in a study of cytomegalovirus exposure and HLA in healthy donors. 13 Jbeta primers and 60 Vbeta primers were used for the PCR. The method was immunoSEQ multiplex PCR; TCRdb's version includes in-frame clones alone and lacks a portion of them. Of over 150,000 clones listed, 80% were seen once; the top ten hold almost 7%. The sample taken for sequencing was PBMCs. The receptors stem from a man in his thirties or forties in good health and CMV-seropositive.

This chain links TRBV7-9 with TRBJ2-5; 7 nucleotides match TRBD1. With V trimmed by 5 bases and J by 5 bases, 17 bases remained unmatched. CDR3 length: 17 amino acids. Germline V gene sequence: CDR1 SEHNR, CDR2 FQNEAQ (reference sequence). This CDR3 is CASSRIGGGGLRETQYF. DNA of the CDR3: TGTGCCAGCAGCCGAATAGGGGGCGGCGGGCTGAGGGAGACCCAGTACTTC.

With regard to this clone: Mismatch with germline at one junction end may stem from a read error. This chain's CDR3 is CSSSLAGGGPPYEQYF. The CDR3 DNA sequence: TGTTCCAGCAGCTTAGCGGGGGGAGGGCCCCCCTACGAGCAGTACTTC. The chain links TRBV7-9 to TRBJ2-7; the match to TRBD2 covers 10 bases. Per the germline V gene, CDR1 is SEHNR and CDR2 is FQNEAQ (reference sequence). The CDR3 has 16 residues.

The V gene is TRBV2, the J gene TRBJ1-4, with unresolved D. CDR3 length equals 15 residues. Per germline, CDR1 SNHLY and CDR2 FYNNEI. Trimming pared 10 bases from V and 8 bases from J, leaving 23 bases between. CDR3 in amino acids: CANSRRGPRREKLFF. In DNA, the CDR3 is TGTGCCAACAGCAGGCGCGGCCCAAGGAGGGAAAAACTGTTTTTT.

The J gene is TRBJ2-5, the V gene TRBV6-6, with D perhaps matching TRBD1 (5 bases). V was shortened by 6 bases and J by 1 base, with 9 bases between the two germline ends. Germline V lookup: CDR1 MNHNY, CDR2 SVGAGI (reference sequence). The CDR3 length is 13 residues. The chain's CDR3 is CASSGQGQETQYF. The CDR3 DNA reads TGTGCCAGCAGCGGCCAGGGCCAAGAGACCCAGTACTTC.

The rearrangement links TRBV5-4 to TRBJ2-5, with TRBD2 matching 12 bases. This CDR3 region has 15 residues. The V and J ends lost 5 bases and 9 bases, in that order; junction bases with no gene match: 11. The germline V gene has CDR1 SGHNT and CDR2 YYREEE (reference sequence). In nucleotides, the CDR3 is TGTGCCAGCAGGTCCGGGACTAGCGGGTCAGGGGCCCAGTACTTC. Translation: CASRSGTSGSGAQYF. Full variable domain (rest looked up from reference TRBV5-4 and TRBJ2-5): ETGVTQSPTHLIKTRGQQVTLRCSSQSGHNTVSWYQQALGQGPQFIFQYYREEENGRGNFPPRFSGLQFPNYSSELNVNALELDDSALYLCASRSGTSGSGAQYFGPGTRLLVL.

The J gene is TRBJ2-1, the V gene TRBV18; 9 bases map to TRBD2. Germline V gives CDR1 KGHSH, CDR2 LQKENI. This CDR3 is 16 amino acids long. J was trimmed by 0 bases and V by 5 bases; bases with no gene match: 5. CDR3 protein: CASSSSGIRSYNEQFF. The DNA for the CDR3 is TGTGCCAGCTCATCTAGCGGGATCCGCTCCTACAATGAGCAGTTCTTC. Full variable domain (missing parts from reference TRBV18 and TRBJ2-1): NAGVMQNPRHLVRRRGQEARLRCSPMKGHSHVYWYRQLPEEGLKFMVYLQKENIIDESGMPKERFSAEFPKEGPSILRIQQVVRGDSAAYFCASSSSGIRSYNEQFFGPGTRLTVL.

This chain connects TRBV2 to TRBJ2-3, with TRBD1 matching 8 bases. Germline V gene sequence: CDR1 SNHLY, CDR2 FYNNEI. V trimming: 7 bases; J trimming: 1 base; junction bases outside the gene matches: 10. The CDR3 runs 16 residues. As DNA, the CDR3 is TGTGCCAGCAAGGCAGGGGGCTTTCTACGCACAGATACGCAGTATTTT. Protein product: CASKAGGFLRTDTQYF.

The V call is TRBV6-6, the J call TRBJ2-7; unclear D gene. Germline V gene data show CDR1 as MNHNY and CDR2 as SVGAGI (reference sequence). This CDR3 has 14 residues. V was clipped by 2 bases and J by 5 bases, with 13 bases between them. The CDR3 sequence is CASSYSNRPHEQYF. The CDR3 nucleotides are TGTGCCAGCAGTTACAGCAACCGTCCACACGAGCAGTACTTC.

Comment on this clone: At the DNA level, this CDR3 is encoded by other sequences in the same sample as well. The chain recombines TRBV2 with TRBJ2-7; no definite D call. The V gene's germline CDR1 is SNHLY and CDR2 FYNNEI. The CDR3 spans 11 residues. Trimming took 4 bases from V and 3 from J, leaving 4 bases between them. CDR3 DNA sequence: TGTGCCAGCAGTGGGAGCTACGAGCAGTACTTC. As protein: CASSGSYEQYF.

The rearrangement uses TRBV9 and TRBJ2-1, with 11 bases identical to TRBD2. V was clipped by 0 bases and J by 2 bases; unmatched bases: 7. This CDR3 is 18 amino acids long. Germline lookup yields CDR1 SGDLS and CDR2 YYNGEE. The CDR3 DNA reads TGTGCCAGCAGCGTAGGTAGCGGGAGGGCCGTAACCTACAATGAGCAGTTCTTC. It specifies CASSVGSGRAVTYNEQFF.

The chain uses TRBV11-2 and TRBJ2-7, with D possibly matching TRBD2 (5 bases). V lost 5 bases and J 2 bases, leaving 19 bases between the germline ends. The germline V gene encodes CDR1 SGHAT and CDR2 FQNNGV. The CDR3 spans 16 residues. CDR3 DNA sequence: TGTGCCAGCAGCCCAATTAAAGGTAGCGATGCCTACGAGCAGTACTTC. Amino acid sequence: CASSPIKGSDAYEQYF.

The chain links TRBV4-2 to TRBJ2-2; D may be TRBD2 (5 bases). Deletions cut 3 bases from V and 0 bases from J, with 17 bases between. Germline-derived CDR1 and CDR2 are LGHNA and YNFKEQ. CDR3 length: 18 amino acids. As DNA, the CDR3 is TGTGCCAGCAGCCACCCGAGGGTAGGAGCTGCGAACACCGGGGAGCTGTTTTTT. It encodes CASSHPRVGAANTGELFF.

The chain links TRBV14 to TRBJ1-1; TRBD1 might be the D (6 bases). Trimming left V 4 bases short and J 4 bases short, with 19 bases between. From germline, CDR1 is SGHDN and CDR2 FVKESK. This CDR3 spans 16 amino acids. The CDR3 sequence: CASSLIGRGEGTEAFF. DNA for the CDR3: TGTGCCAGCAGCCTAATAGGGAGGGGGGAAGGCACTGAAGCTTTCTTT. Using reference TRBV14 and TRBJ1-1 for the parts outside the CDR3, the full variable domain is EAGVTQFPSHSVIEKGQTVTLRCDPISGHDNLYWYRRVMGKEIKFLLHFVKESKQDESGMPNNRFLAERTGGTYSTLKVQPAELEDSGVYFCASSLIGRGEGTEAFFGQGTRLTVV.

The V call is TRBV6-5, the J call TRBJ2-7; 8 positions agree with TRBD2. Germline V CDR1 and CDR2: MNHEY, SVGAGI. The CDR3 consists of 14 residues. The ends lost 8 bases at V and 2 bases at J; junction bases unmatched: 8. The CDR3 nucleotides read TGTGCCAGCTCACCGGGAGGGTTAACCTACGAGCAGTACTTC. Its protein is CASSPGGLTYEQYF.

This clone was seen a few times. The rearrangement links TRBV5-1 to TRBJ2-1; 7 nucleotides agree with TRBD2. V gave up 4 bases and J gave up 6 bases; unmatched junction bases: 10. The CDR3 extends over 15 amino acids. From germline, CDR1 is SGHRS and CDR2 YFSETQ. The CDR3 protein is CASSAPGLPSNEQFF. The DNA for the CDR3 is TGCGCCAGCAGCGCACCGGGACTACCCTCCAATGAGCAGTTCTTC.

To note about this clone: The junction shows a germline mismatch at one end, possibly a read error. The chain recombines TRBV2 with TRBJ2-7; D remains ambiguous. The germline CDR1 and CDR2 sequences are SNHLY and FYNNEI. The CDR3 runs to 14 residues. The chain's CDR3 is CARSVLRASYEQYF. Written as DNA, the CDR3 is TGTGCCAGAAGTGTCTTACGAGCCTCCTACGAGCAGTACTTC.

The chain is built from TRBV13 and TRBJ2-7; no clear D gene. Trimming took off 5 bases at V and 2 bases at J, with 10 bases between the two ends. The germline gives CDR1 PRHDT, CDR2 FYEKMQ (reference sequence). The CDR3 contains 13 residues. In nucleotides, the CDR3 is TGTGCCAGCAGCGTCAGTTCGACCTACGAGCAGTACTTC. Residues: CASSVSSTYEQYF.

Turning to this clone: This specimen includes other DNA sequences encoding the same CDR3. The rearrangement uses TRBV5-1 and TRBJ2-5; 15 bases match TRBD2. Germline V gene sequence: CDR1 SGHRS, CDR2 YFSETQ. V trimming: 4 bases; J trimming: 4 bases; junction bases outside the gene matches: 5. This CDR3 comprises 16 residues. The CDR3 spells CASSLGLAGGVETQYF. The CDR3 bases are TGCGCCAGCAGCCTAGGACTAGCGGGAGGGGTAGAGACCCAGTACTTC.

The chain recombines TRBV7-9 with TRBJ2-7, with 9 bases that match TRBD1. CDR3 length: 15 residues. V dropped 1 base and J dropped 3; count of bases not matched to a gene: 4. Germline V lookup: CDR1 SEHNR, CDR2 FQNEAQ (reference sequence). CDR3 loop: CASSLVVGQGYEQYF. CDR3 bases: TGTGCCAGCAGCTTAGTGGTGGGACAGGGCTACGAGCAGTACTTC.

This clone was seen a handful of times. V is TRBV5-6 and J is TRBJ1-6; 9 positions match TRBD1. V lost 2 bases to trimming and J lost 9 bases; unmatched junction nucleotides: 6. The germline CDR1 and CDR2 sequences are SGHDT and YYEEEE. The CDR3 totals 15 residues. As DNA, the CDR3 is TGTGCCAGCAGCTTAACCGGGACAGGGAGTTCACCCCTCCACTTT. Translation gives CASSLTGTGSSPLHF.

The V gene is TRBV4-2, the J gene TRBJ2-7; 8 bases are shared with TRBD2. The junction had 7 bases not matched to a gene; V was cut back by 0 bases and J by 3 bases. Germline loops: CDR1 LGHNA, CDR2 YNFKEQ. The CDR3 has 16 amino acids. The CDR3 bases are TGTGCCAGCAGCCAAGAAGAGGCGGGAGGACGCTACGAGCAGTACTTC. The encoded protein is CASSQEEAGGRYEQYF.

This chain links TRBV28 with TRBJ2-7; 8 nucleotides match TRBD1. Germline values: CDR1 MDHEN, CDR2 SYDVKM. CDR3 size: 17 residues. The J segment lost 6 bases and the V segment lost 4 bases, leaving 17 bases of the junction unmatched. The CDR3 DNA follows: TGTGCCAGCAGTTCCGGACAGGGCGGGGTGGTTGCTTTCGAGCAGTACTTC. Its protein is CASSSGQGGVVAFEQYF.